Following are 32 T cell receptor beta chains from one sample sequenced in a study of TIL therapy for anti-PD-1-resistant metastatic lung cancer. This was the immunoSEQ v3 assay. The method was immunoSEQ multiplex PCR; TCRdb's version includes in-frame clones alone and lacks a portion of them. The data hold just over 45,000 clones, with 70% to 85% observed a single time. Specified time point: pre-treatment sample, taken before nivolumab and TIL therapy. The specimen comprised blood, sampled at baseline. These receptors all stem from a man in his 70s with non-small cell lung cancer.

V usage is TRBV18 and J usage is TRBJ2-7; 11 bases match TRBD2. The germline V gene has CDR1 KGHSH and CDR2 LQKENI. CDR3 length: 16 residues. J gave up 4 bases and V 2 bases, and 7 bases lay outside the gene matches. The chain's CDR3 is CASSPERLAGGYEQYF. DNA of the CDR3: TGTGCCAGCTCACCAGAGAGGCTAGCGGGAGGATACGAGCAGTACTTC. Filled out from reference TRBV18 and TRBJ2-7, the complete variable domain reads NAGVMQNPRHLVRRRGQEARLRCSPMKGHSHVYWYRQLPEEGLKFMVYLQKENIIDESGMPKERFSAEFPKEGPSILRIQQVVRGDSAAYFCASSPERLAGGYEQYFGPGTRLTVT.

This clone was picked up one time. DNA of the CDR3: TGTGCCACCTTCAGGAGGGGTGGCTACGAGCAGTACTTC. Translating gives CATFRRGGYEQYF. V usage is TRBV28 and J usage is TRBJ2-7; perhaps TRBD2 as D (6 bases). V lost 10 bases to trimming and J lost 3 bases, with 16 bases between them. Germline CDR1 MDHEN, CDR2 SYDVKM. This CDR3 has 13 amino acids. The variable domain in full, with the rest retrieved from reference TRBV28 and TRBJ2-7, is DVKVTQSSRYLVKRTGEKVFLECVQDMDHENMFWYRQDPGLGLRLIYFSYDVKMKEKGDIPEGYSVSREKKERFSLILESASTNQTSMYLCATFRRGGYEQYFGPGTRLTVT.

V gene TRBV9 combines with J gene TRBJ1-2; 7 bases fit TRBD1. V gave up 3 bases and J gave up 4 bases; unmatched junction bases: 9. The CDR3 is 15 amino acids. CDR1 is SGDLS and CDR2 is YYNGEE in the germline V gene. The chain's CDR3 is CASSAGTAPVYGYTF. CDR3 nucleotide sequence: TGTGCCAGCAGCGCCGGGACAGCCCCCGTCTATGGCTACACCTTC. Full variable domain (rest looked up from reference TRBV9 and TRBJ1-2): DSGVTQTPKHLITATGQRVTLRCSPRSGDLSVYWYQQSLDQGLQFLIQYYNGEERAKGNILERFSAQQFPDLHSELNLSSLELGDSALYFCASSAGTAPVYGYTFGSGTRLTVV.

The chain is built from TRBV30 and TRBJ1-1; 11 bases fit TRBD1. With V trimmed by 2 bases and J by 4 bases, 6 bases remained unmatched. Germline lookup yields CDR1 GTSNPN and CDR2 SVGIG (reference sequence). The CDR3 is 15 amino acids. CDR3 DNA sequence: TGTGCCTGGAGTCCGGGACAGGGGGACGGCACTGAAGCTTTCTTT. Its protein is CAWSPGQGDGTEAFF. Full variable domain (rest looked up from reference TRBV30 and TRBJ1-1): SQTIHQWPATLVQPVGSPLSLECTVEGTSNPNLYWYRQAAGRGLQLLFYSVGIGQISSEVPQNLSASRPQDRQFILSSKKLLLSDSGFYLCAWSPGQGDGTEAFFGQGTRLTVV.

V usage is TRBV6-5 and J usage is TRBJ1-5, with D tentatively TRBD1 (6 bases). The V end was cut by 6 bases, the J end by 1 base, with 13 bases between. The germline V gene has CDR1 MNHEY and CDR2 SVGAGI. There are 15 residues in the CDR3. CDR3 sequence (DNA): TGTGCCAGCAGCTACAGGGTTGAGAGCAATCAGCCCCAGCATTTT. It is translated as CASSYRVESNQPQHF.

This chain links TRBV27 with TRBJ1-2; the D is unclear. Looked up from germline, CDR1 is MNHEY and CDR2 is SMNVEV (reference sequence). The V end was cut by 2 bases, the J end by 4 bases, with 8 bases between. This CDR3 is built from 13 residues. In DNA form, the CDR3 reads TGTGCCAGCAGTTTACACGGACTCTATGGCTACACCTTC. Amino acid sequence: CASSLHGLYGYTF.

This sequence joins TRBV5-1 and TRBJ1-4; 7 bases line up with TRBD1. The V gene's germline CDR1 is SGHRS and CDR2 YFSETQ. J gave up 4 bases and V 5 bases, and 8 bases lay outside the gene matches. This CDR3 region has 15 residues. Here the CDR3 DNA reads TGCGCCAGCAGTCGCACAGGGGCGGGTAATGAAAAACTGTTTTTT. Its protein is CASSRTGAGNEKLFF.

The CDR3 reads CSVVTGFYEQYF. The CDR3 nucleotides read TGCAGCGTTGTCACGGGATTTTACGAGCAGTACTTC. The chain is built from TRBV29-1 and TRBJ2-7, with D possibly being TRBD2 (5 bases). The CDR3 totals 12 residues. V was cut by 4 bases and J by 4 bases, with 11 bases left in between. The germline V gene has CDR1 SQVTM and CDR2 ANQGSEA.

The table lists this clone with a count of one. The V gene is TRBV5-1, the J gene TRBJ2-7, with a possible D match to TRBD2 (6 bases). Germline V gene sequence: CDR1 SGHRS, CDR2 YFSETQ. This CDR3 spans 14 amino acids. Trimming removed 4 bases at V and 0 bases at J, with 11 bases between. CDR3 residues: CASSLMTSSYEQYF. As DNA, the CDR3 is TGCGCCAGCAGCCTGATGACTAGCTCCTACGAGCAGTACTTC. Full variable domain (rest looked up from reference TRBV5-1 and TRBJ2-7): KAGVTQTPRYLIKTRGQQVTLSCSPISGHRSVSWYQQTPGQGLQFLFEYFSETQRNKGNFPGRFSGRQFSNSRSEMNVSTLELGDSALYLCASSLMTSSYEQYFGPGTRLTVT.

V and J are TRBV21-1 and TRBJ2-7; the D call TRBD2 from the table was never checked on the DNA. TRBV21-1 is termed a pseudogene. The CDR3 covers 14 residues. Written as DNA, the CDR3 is TGTGCCAGCAGCAGACGGACTAGCTCCAACGAGCAGTACTTC. Translated: CASSRRTSSNEQYF.

This rearrangement joins TRBV11-2 to TRBJ1-1; D unresolved. Trimming left V 2 bases short and J 3 bases short, with 4 bases between. Germline V lookup: CDR1 SGHAT, CDR2 FQNNGV. This CDR3 is built from 12 residues. CDR3 bases: TGTGCCAGCAGCTTATATTACACTGAAGCTTTCTTT. Residues: CASSLYYTEAFF.

This clone was seen more than once but under ten times. V and J are TRBV7-9 and TRBJ2-7, with D possibly being TRBD1 or TRBD2 (5 bases each). V was cut by 4 bases and J by 5 bases, with 18 bases left in between. CDR1 and CDR2 (germline): SEHNR, FQNEAQ (reference sequence). The CDR3 covers 15 residues. This CDR3 reads CASSSRDVLRHEQYF. CDR3 bases: TGTGCCAGCAGCTCCCGGGACGTACTCCGCCACGAGCAGTACTTC. Together with reference TRBV7-9 and TRBJ2-7, the CDR3 gives the full variable domain: DTGVSQNPRHKITKRGQNVTFRCDPISEHNRLYWYRQTLGQGPEFLTYFQNEAQLEKSRLLSDRFSAERPKGSFSTLEIQRTEQGDSAMYLCASSSRDVLRHEQYFGPGTRLTVT.

The V gene is TRBV6-1, the J gene TRBJ2-7; 8 bases agree with TRBD1. Germline CDR1 is MNHNS and CDR2 is SASEGT. Trimming removed 0 bases from V and 2 bases from J; junction bases left unmatched: 3. The CDR3 sequence is 15 residues long. The CDR3 sequence: CASSEAQTGAYEQYF. In DNA form, the CDR3 reads TGTGCCAGCAGTGAAGCACAGACAGGGGCCTACGAGCAGTACTTC.

The chain is built from TRBV5-1 and TRBJ2-1, with 8 bases aligning to TRBD2. The length of the CDR3 is 19 residues. J was trimmed by 0 bases and V by 0 bases; bases with no gene match: 11. CDR1 SGHRS and CDR2 YFSETQ come from the germline V gene. In DNA, the CDR3 is TGCGCCAGCAGCTTGGTCCCTGGGACTAGTCGAGGCTCCTACAATGAGCAGTTCTTC. Translation: CASSLVPGTSRGSYNEQFF. Drawing the rest from reference TRBV5-1 and TRBJ2-1, the complete variable domain is KAGVTQTPRYLIKTRGQQVTLSCSPISGHRSVSWYQQTPGQGLQFLFEYFSETQRNKGNFPGRFSGRQFSNSRSEMNVSTLELGDSALYLCASSLVPGTSRGSYNEQFFGPGTRLTVL.

V usage is TRBV5-6 and J usage is TRBJ2-5; no definite D call. With 4 bases removed from V and 1 base from J, the gap between germline ends came to 11 bases. Germline V gene sequence: CDR1 SGHDT, CDR2 YYEEEE. The CDR3 sequence is 14 residues long. The CDR3 loop reads CASSTVRIQETQYF. The CDR3 coding sequence is TGTGCCAGCAGCACCGTGCGGATCCAAGAGACCCAGTACTTC. The entire variable domain, with the rest obtained from reference TRBV5-6 and TRBJ2-5, is as follows: DAGVTQSPTHLIKTRGQQVTLRCSPKSGHDTVSWYQQALGQGPQFIFQYYEEEERQRGNFPDRFSGHQFPNYSSELNVNALLLGDSALYLCASSTVRIQETQYFGPGTRLLVL.

J is TRBJ2-5 and V is TRBV5-1; TRBD2 is a possible D gene (5 bases). Between the trimmed V and J ends, which lost 0 bases and 5 bases, there was a span of 11 bases. The CDR3 runs 14 residues. Per the germline V gene, CDR1 is SGHRS and CDR2 is YFSETQ. CDR3 coding DNA: TGCGCCAGCAGCTTGGTCGGGGTGGAGGAGACCCAGTACTTC. This translates into CASSLVGVEETQYF.

The chain has TRBV29-1 and TRBJ1-5, with 10 bases that match TRBD1. Germline V lookup: CDR1 SQVTM, CDR2 ANQGSEA. The CDR3 loop spans 18 amino acids. J lost 0 bases, V lost 4 bases, and 12 bases had no gene match. As DNA, the CDR3 is TGCAGCGTTGCGGGACAGGGGATGGGGGTATATAGCAATCAGCCCCAGCATTTT. It translates to CSVAGQGMGVYSNQPQHF.

This sequence joins TRBV6-6 and TRBJ2-7; TRBD1 matches at 8 bases. V was clipped by 7 bases and J by 3 bases; unmatched bases: 11. The CDR3 runs 15 residues. The germline V gene encodes CDR1 MNHNY and CDR2 SVGAGI (reference sequence). For the CDR3, the DNA is TGTGCCAGCAACCTTAAAGCGACAGGGGTCTACGAGCAGTACTTC. Its protein is CASNLKATGVYEQYF.

The V call is TRBV2, the J call TRBJ1-5, with TRBD1 matching over 7 bases. Germline CDR1 and CDR2: SNHLY and FYNNEI. The CDR3 is made up of 19 amino acids. Trimming at V came to 2 bases and at J to 2 bases, leaving 15 bases not matched to a gene. The CDR3 nucleotides are TGTGCCAGCAGTGAAATGGTCGTGGGGGCAGGGGGAGGCAATCAGCCCCAGCATTTT. Translation gives CASSEMVVGAGGGNQPQHF.

The gene calls are TRBV4-3 and TRBJ2-2, with D tentatively TRBD1 (6 bases). Germline lookup yields CDR1 LGHNA and CDR2 YSLEER. V was pared by 0 bases and J by 10 bases, with 9 bases between. The CDR3 is made up of 13 amino acids. The DNA for the CDR3 is TGCGCCAGCAGCCAAGATTGGGGGCTGGAGCTGTTTTTT. Amino acid sequence: CASSQDWGLELFF.

The count of this clone is one. The rearrangement joins TRBV30 to TRBJ1-3; D ambiguous. The germline gives CDR1 GTSNPN, CDR2 SVGIG (reference sequence). The CDR3 length is 14 residues. With 5 bases removed from V and 2 bases from J, the gap between germline ends came to 13 bases. The CDR3 region is CAWCKEQPGNTIYF. The CDR3 DNA is TGTGCCTGGTGTAAGGAGCAGCCTGGAAACACCATATATTTT.

The rearrangement joins TRBV6-1 to TRBJ2-2, with TRBD1 identical over 10 bases. Germline V gives CDR1 MNHNS, CDR2 SASEGT. Trimming removed 6 bases from V and 6 bases from J; junction bases left unmatched: 7. The CDR3 has 15 residues. CDR3 in DNA: TGTGCCAGCAGACCGGGACAGGGGACGGCCGGGGAGCTGTTTTTT. Translation: CASRPGQGTAGELFF.

J is TRBJ2-7 and V is TRBV15; no definite D call. The length of the CDR3 is 12 residues. V was trimmed by 4 bases and J by 4 bases, leaving 8 bases between them. Germline V CDR1 and CDR2: LNHNV, YYDKDF (reference sequence). As DNA, the CDR3 is TGTGCCACCAGCATCACAGAGTACGAGCAGTACTTC. It translates to CATSITEYEQYF.

This chain connects TRBV9 to TRBJ1-3; D is ambiguous. Germline values: CDR1 SGDLS, CDR2 YYNGEE. Trimming took off 4 bases at V and 5 bases at J, with 7 bases between the two ends. The CDR3 contains 12 residues. In nucleotides, the CDR3 is TGTGCCAGCAGCCCTCAGAGAAACACCATATATTTT. Encoded protein: CASSPQRNTIYF.

The rearrangement links TRBV6-1 to TRBJ2-5; 7 positions match TRBD2. Germline loops: CDR1 MNHNS, CDR2 SASEGT. The CDR3 is 15 residues long. V shed 2 bases, J shed 11 bases, and the junction held 14 bases outside the gene matches. The CDR3: CASSEWRLGGGEQYF. The CDR3 bases are TGTGCCAGCAGTGAATGGAGGTTGGGGGGAGGGGAGCAGTACTTC.

The chain couples TRBV29-1 to TRBJ2-7; 15 nucleotides line up with TRBD2. Germline V gene sequence: CDR1 SQVTM, CDR2 ANQGSEA. Trimming took 6 bases from V and 2 from J; bases not matched to a gene: 8. This CDR3 is 16 amino acids long. The chain's CDR3 is CSVAGTSGRPTYEQYF. The CDR3 DNA follows: TGCAGCGTGGCCGGGACTAGCGGGAGGCCGACCTACGAGCAGTACTTC.

This clone occurred once. The chain combines TRBV27 with TRBJ1-6; no firm D call. The CDR3 totals 14 residues. Germline assignment: CDR1 MNHEY and CDR2 SMNVEV (reference sequence). V lost 3 bases and J lost 8, with 11 bases in between. The DNA for the CDR3 is TGTGCCAGCAGTTTTCGGGAAATTGATTCACCCCTCCACTTT. Its translation is CASSFREIDSPLHF.

This rearrangement joins TRBV13 to TRBJ1-1; D gene uncertain. The V gene lost 2 bases and the J gene lost 5 bases, with 12 bases spanning the gap. The CDR3 extends over 14 amino acids. CDR1 PRHDT and CDR2 FYEKMQ come from the germline V gene (reference sequence). The CDR3 DNA reads as TGTGCCAGCAGCTTACAAGGTGGGAGGACTGAAGCTTTCTTT. Its protein is CASSLQGGRTEAFF. Drawing the rest from reference TRBV13 and TRBJ1-1, the complete variable domain is AAGVIQSPRHLIKEKRETATLKCYPIPRHDTVYWYQQGPGQDPQFLISFYEKMQSDKGSIPDRFSAQQFSDYHSELNMSSLELGDSALYFCASSLQGGRTEAFFGQGTRLTVV.

The chain is built from TRBV19 and TRBJ2-5, with D perhaps TRBD2 (6 bases). Trimming shortened V by 5 bases and J by 4 bases, and 14 bases separated the two germline ends. Germline V lookup: CDR1 LNHDA, CDR2 SQIVND (reference sequence). The CDR3 has 14 residues. The CDR3 loop reads CASSVSGGRETQYF. In nucleotides, the CDR3 is TGTGCCAGTAGTGTTAGCGGAGGGCGAGAGACCCAGTACTTC.

The genes are TRBV18 and TRBJ2-7, with 8 bases matching TRBD1. Germline CDR1 is KGHSH and CDR2 is LQKENI. Trimming cost V 8 bases and J 2 bases; bases outside gene matches: 5. The length of the CDR3 is 13 residues. The CDR3 spells CASTDRGTYEQYF. The CDR3 nucleotides are TGTGCCAGCACCGACAGGGGAACCTACGAGCAGTACTTC.

This chain uses TRBV7-9 with TRBJ2-1; 8 bases agree with TRBD1. The V segment lost 5 bases and the J segment 12 bases; nucleotides outside the gene matches: 21. CDR3 length equals 17 residues. Germline assignment: CDR1 SEHNR and CDR2 FQNEAQ (reference sequence). The chain's CDR3 is CASSQIFRDRTRWWQFF. CDR3 nucleotide sequence: TGTGCCAGCAGCCAAATTTTCCGGGACAGGACACGATGGTGGCAGTTCTTC.

This clone has a handful of counts. The chain has TRBV9 and TRBJ2-7; possibly TRBD1 for D (5 bases). The CDR3 consists of 12 residues. Between the trimmed V and J ends, which lost 3 bases and 6 bases, there was a span of 10 bases. Germline V CDR1 and CDR2: SGDLS, YYNGEE. DNA for the CDR3: TGTGCCAGCAGCGGACCCCAGGGCGAGCAGTACTTC. It translates to CASSGPQGEQYF. Full variable domain (remainder filled in from reference TRBV9 and TRBJ2-7): DSGVTQTPKHLITATGQRVTLRCSPRSGDLSVYWYQQSLDQGLQFLIQYYNGEERAKGNILERFSAQQFPDLHSELNLSSLELGDSALYFCASSGPQGEQYFGPGTRLTVT.